This T cell receptor (beta chain) was documented in a study of T-cell reconstitution after alpha-beta-depleted transplantation in children. Unique molecular identifiers were used to barcode this TCRbeta library. Using its own MiXCR run on the PCR reads, TCRdb lists one record per CDR3 protein. Found here are about 500,000 distinct CDR3 sequences, 30% to 35% of them singletons; the top ten hold around 2.3%. The CDR3 spans 15 residues. Germline values: CDR1 SGDLS, CDR2 YYNGEE. V was pared by 0 bases and J by 5 bases, with 14 bases between. Sequences were derived from PBMCs from the stem cell graft donor, sampled from the stem cell graft. The chain links TRBV9 to TRBJ1-2, with D unresolved. The receptor was derived from a human donor who donated a stem cell graft to a child with aplastic anemia. CDR3 coding DNA: TGTGCCAGCAGCGTAGTTCCATCAATTCGGTATGGCTACACCTTC. Protein product: CASSVVPSIRYGYTF.